This paragraph reports one T cell receptor beta chain. It lacks a known antigen. It has no much larger one-base neighbor in the sample; base qualities were not kept. Whole blood was collected in K2EDTA tubes by collaborating institutions according to the institutions' own protocols. For TCRbeta analysis, collaborator samples were shipped as frozen whole blood, as isolated PBMCs, or as DNA extracted from either sample type. The CDR3 contains 15 residues, cysteine and phenylalanine counted. The only DNA kept is the CDR3, 45 bases in frame from the first base. Reading the germline V gene (reference sequence) gives CDR1 LGHDT and CDR2 YNNKEL. The junction shows trimming of 6 bases on V and 5 bases on J, and the gene matches do not reach 11 bases of it. The data stem from a study of blood T cell repertoires in COVID-19 (TCRdb year 2020). The study in broad terms: Samples covering the acute and convalescent phases of COVID-19 were provided by collaborators in the United States, Italy and Spain. Deeply sampled blood TCRbeta repertoires from subjects exposed to, actively infected with, or recovered from COVID-19 were included in the dataset. Where HLA class I and class II types were available, the types were taken from metadata supplied by the sample provider, not from assay-based typing. Nearly every sample came with metadata listing a de-identified subject ID, COVID-19 status, age in years and sex. Samples were obtained from the ongoing ImmuneRACE study (first 160 participants) and from 1,000 to 1,500 subjects provided by 6 global collaborators. The prospective study material was composed of cDNA or gDNA derived from T cells, B-cell-depleted T cells, or PBMCs. A freely available public database, intended as a resource for researchers studying the immune response to SARS-CoV-2, is where the repertoires were released.

The immunoSEQ Assay, a bias-controlled multiplex PCR, was used to amplify TCRbeta CDR3 regions from genomic DNA. Turning to the authors' computational methods: The number of nucleated cells in each sample was estimated by amplification of reference gene primers within the assay. To quantify the absolute abundance of each unique TCRbeta CDR3 rearrangement, sequence reads were collapsed and filtered. For each sample, productive Simpson clonality was calculated as the square root of Simpson's diversity index over productive rearrangements. The clones in this table, taken by TCRdb from immuneACCESS, are in-frame only. Not every clone is retained; where verified, under half of the shortfall comes from an unresolved V gene, and the cause of the rest is unknown. V and J calls and clone size are copied from that table; D and trimming were computed from the DNA. The sample has 120,000 to 150,000 clones on record, around 84% of them singletons. The ten most abundant clones make up less than 3.5% of the sample.

The paper as a whole reports these results and caveats: The amount of clinical and demographic metadata varied by source and participant and was provided uncurated.

Input material: peripheral blood. The chain joins TRBV3-1 (or the pseudogene TRBV3-2) to TRBJ2-7, with 9 bases matching TRBD1. This TCR derives from a human donor with acute or convalescent COVID-19. The donor label of this sample is uncertain. The sequenced DNA: TGTGCCAGCAGTCCCCCGACAGGGGGTAAAAACGAGCAGTACTTC. Its translation is CASSPPTGGKNEQYF.